Sequencing of this TCR beta chain was carried out in a study of regulatory T cells in long-lasting Graves disease. Findings and limits, study-wide: Lower TCR diversity characterized persistent Graves' patients relative to newly diagnosed patients. The work looked only at peripheral blood and did not look at thyroid tissue.

Of note for this clonotype: Antigen specificity is unknown.

Construction of the TCR beta libraries employed iRepertoire HTBI primers in conjunction with Arm-PCR of CDR3 regions. TCRdb called the multiplex PCR reads again in MiXCR, with one record for every CDR3 protein. The sample records about 430,000 distinct CDR3 sequences, approximately 22% being singletons. The time point denotes: persistent/refractory GD, antithyroid drugs over 5 years with positive TRAb. PBMC RNA was the source of the TCR library. Between the trimmed V and J ends, which lost 2 bases and 5 bases, there was a span of 9 bases. The CDR3 has 13 amino acids. Germline CDR1 is SGHTA and CDR2 is FQGNSA.

This material consisted of peripheral blood mononuclear cells (PBMCs), taken when the disease was refractory, from a patient treated with antithyroid drugs. The chain joins TRBV7-2 to TRBJ1-1; no clear D gene. This receptor was taken from a female donor with Graves disease. CDR3 amino acids: CASSLFTSTEAFF. CDR3 in DNA: TGTGCCAGCAGCTTATTTACCAGTACTGAAGCTTTCTTT.